This T cell receptor (beta chain) was observed in a study of blood T cell repertoires in COVID-19. Whole-study context: From T cells, B-cell-depleted T cells, or PBMCs came the material, which was cDNA or gDNA.

This CDR3 is built from 12 residues. V lost 5 bases, J lost 3 bases, and 7 bases lay in between. Germline CDR1 and CDR2: MDHEN and SYDVKM. Study processing details: The authors estimated nucleated cell counts from reference gene primer amplification. Measured with immunoSEQ multiplex PCR; TCRdb has only the in-frame clones, and not every one. The D gene and trimming were derived from the DNA, and the V and J assignments and clone size from that table. Of more than 45,000 clones in the sample, approximately 90% are singletons; the top ten hold about 1.5%. V gene TRBV28 combines with J gene TRBJ1-1; unclear D gene. Sequences were obtained from peripheral blood. The sequence derives from a man in his 60s with acute or convalescent COVID-19. The CDR3 DNA is TGTGCCAGCAGTCAAGCCTACACTGAAGCTTTCTTT. Translated, it gives CASSQAYTEAFF.